Each of the 16 T cell receptor beta chains below was sequenced from the same sample in a study of cytomegalovirus exposure and HLA in healthy donors. A multiplex PCR was run with 60 Vbeta primers and 13 Jbeta primers. The protocol was immunoSEQ multiplex PCR, while the TCRdb copy is restricted to in-frame clones and leaves out a portion. The data hold around 100,000 clones, with roughly 75% observed a single time. Material for sequencing was PBMCs. Source of these receptors: a woman in her thirties or forties in good health and CMV-seronegative.

The gene calls are TRBV15 and TRBJ2-1; perhaps TRBD2 as D (5 bases). The germline V gene encodes CDR1 LNHNV and CDR2 YYDKDF (reference sequence). This CDR3 region has 14 residues. Trimming took off 3 bases at V and 6 bases at J, with 12 bases between the two ends. The CDR3 bases are TGTGCCACCAGCAGTGGACTTGGCGCCAATGAGCAGTTCTTC. This sequence encodes CATSSGLGANEQFF. The full variable domain, rest sourced from reference TRBV15 and TRBJ2-1, is DAMVIQNPRYQVTQFGKPVTLSCSQTLNHNVMYWYQQKSSQAPKLLFHYYDKDFNNEADTPDNFQSRRPNTSFCFLDIRSPGLGDTAMYLCATSSGLGANEQFFGPGTRLTVL.

CDR3 loop: CASSQVGSSGSFYEQFF. CDR3 coding DNA: TGTGCCAGCAGCCAAGTTGGTTCTAGCGGGAGTTTCTATGAGCAGTTCTTC. The chain combines TRBV4-2 with TRBJ2-1, with 10 bases aligning to TRBD2. The CDR3 covers 17 residues. CDR1 and CDR2 from the germline V gene are LGHNA and YNFKEQ. V trimming: 1 base; J trimming: 8 bases; junction bases outside the gene matches: 11.

In this sample, this clone turned up once. The V and J genes are TRBV5-6 and TRBJ2-1; 10 bases are a match to TRBD1. Germline CDR1 is SGHDT and CDR2 is YYEEEE. V lost 3 bases to trimming and J lost 7 bases; unmatched junction nucleotides: 7. This CDR3 has 15 residues. Here the CDR3 reads CASSSPGQGSNEQFF. CDR3 in DNA: TGTGCCAGCAGCTCACCGGGACAGGGGTCGAATGAGCAGTTCTTC. The full variable domain, in which reference TRBV5-6 and TRBJ2-1 provide the parts outside the CDR3, is DAGVTQSPTHLIKTRGQQVTLRCSPKSGHDTVSWYQQALGQGPQFIFQYYEEEERQRGNFPDRFSGHQFPNYSSELNVNALLLGDSALYLCASSSPGQGSNEQFFGPGTRLTVL.

The chain uses TRBV18 and TRBJ2-3, with TRBD1 matching 11 bases. J gave up 3 bases and V 0 bases, and 5 bases lay outside the gene matches. The CDR3 is made up of 17 amino acids. Germline V lookup: CDR1 KGHSH, CDR2 LQKENI. This CDR3 is CASSPPPGTGGTDTQYF. In nucleotides, the CDR3 is TGTGCCAGCTCACCACCCCCCGGGACAGGGGGTACAGATACGCAGTATTTT.

This clone was counted a few times. The chain is built from TRBV28 and TRBJ1-2, with D possibly TRBD1 on 5 matching bases. Germline V gives CDR1 MDHEN, CDR2 SYDVKM. V was pared by 3 bases and J by 7 bases, with 15 bases between. The CDR3 consists of 14 residues. CDR3 bases: TGTGCCAGCAGTTTTGTTAGGGGAGGCTCTGGCTACACCTTC. Translation: CASSFVRGGSGYTF.

This chain connects TRBV19 to TRBJ1-5, with D perhaps TRBD1 (5 bases). The ends were cut back, 5 bases at V and 2 bases at J, with 13 bases in the middle. In germline, CDR1 is LNHDA, CDR2 SQIVND (reference sequence). The CDR3 contains 15 residues. In DNA form, the CDR3 reads TGTGCCAGTAGTCTCCAGGGATTCGGCAATCAGCCCCAGCATTTT. Translated, it gives CASSLQGFGNQPQHF.

The gene calls are TRBV7-9 and TRBJ2-7; 9 positions match TRBD1. The CDR3 has 14 residues. The ends lost 4 bases at V and 3 bases at J; junction bases unmatched: 4. Germline values: CDR1 SEHNR, CDR2 FQNEAQ (reference sequence). CDR3 DNA: TGTGCCAGCAGCTCGGGACAGGGACTCTACGAGCAGTACTTC. This encodes CASSSGQGLYEQYF.

CDR3 amino acids: CASSLDILSSGNTIYF. The CDR3 bases are TGTGCCAGCAGCTTAGATATTCTAAGCTCTGGAAACACCATATATTTT. The V gene is TRBV11-2, the J gene TRBJ1-3; D is uncertain. CDR3 length equals 16 residues. Germline CDR1 SGHAT, CDR2 FQNNGV. Deletions cut 0 bases from V and 0 bases from J, with 9 bases between.

The chain carries TRBV10-3 and TRBJ2-1, with D possibly TRBD1 on 6 matching bases. The CDR3 length is 16 residues. Per germline, CDR1 ENHRY and CDR2 SYGVKD. Trimming shortened V by 2 bases and J by 10 bases, and 21 bases separated the two germline ends. The CDR3 DNA follows: TGTGCCATCAGTGAGCCGAACTCAAAAACCGGGACAGAGCAGTTCTTC. This translates into CAISEPNSKTGTEQFF.

This chain connects TRBV7-3 to TRBJ1-2; 7 bases align to TRBD1. Germline V lookup: CDR1 SGHTA, CDR2 FQGTGA. V trimming: 5 bases; J trimming: 7 bases; junction bases outside the gene matches: 7. The CDR3 consists of 13 residues. CDR3 sequence reads: CASSPDREGGYTF. DNA of the CDR3: TGTGCCAGCAGCCCAGACAGGGAAGGTGGCTACACCTTC. Filled out from reference TRBV7-3 and TRBJ1-2, the complete variable domain reads GAGVSQTPSNKVTEKGKYVELRCDPISGHTALYWYRQSLGQGPEFLIYFQGTGAADDSGLPNDRFFAVRPEGSVSTLKIQRTERGDSAVYLCASSPDREGGYTFGSGTRLTVV.

This chain connects TRBV7-9 to TRBJ2-1; tentative D call: TRBD1 (5 bases). This CDR3 comprises 17 residues. CDR1 is SEHNR, CDR2 FQNEAQ, per germline (reference sequence). Trimming took off 1 base at V and 4 bases at J, with 17 bases between the two ends. This chain's CDR3 is CASSLEYRQARYNEQFF. The CDR3 coding sequence is TGTGCCAGCAGCTTAGAATACAGGCAGGCAAGATACAATGAGCAGTTCTTC.

This chain uses TRBV1 with TRBJ2-5; the table's D call, TRBD2, was not checked against the DNA. TRBV1 is labeled a pseudogene. The length of the CDR3 is 16 residues. The CDR3 coding sequence is TGCACCAGCAGCCCCCGAACCAGCGGCGGGCAAGAGACCCAGTACTTC. Its translation is CTSSPRTSGGQETQYF.

The chain couples TRBV7-3 to TRBJ2-2; no clear D. The length of the CDR3 is 12 residues. Germline assignment: CDR1 SGHTA and CDR2 FQGTGA. V dropped 4 bases and J dropped 4 bases, with 4 bases sitting between them. The CDR3 coding sequence is TGTGCCAGCAGCTCATTCACCGGGGAGCTGTTTTTT. This sequence encodes CASSSFTGELFF.

The CDR3 nucleotides are TGCGCCAGCAGCGGACAGGGAAACAAAGCTTTCTTT. The encoded protein is CASSGQGNKAFF. The chain is built from TRBV4-1 and TRBJ1-1; 8 bases align to TRBD1. The trim removed 5 bases at V and 9 bases at J, leaving 5 bases unmatched. The germline V gene has CDR1 MGHRA and CDR2 YSYEKL. The length of the CDR3 is 12 residues.

The rearrangement links TRBV11-2 to TRBJ1-1, with TRBD1 identical over 10 bases. CDR3 length: 17 amino acids. The germline gives CDR1 SGHAT, CDR2 FQNNGV. J lost 4 bases, V lost 1 base, and 9 bases had no gene match. The CDR3 DNA reads as TGTGCCAGCAGCTTAGGGTCGGGACAGGGGCCAAGCACTGAAGCTTTCTTT. Translating it yields CASSLGSGQGPSTEAFF.

This clone was found once. Here the CDR3 reads CASSPTGTNLKLGANVLTF. For the CDR3, the DNA is TGTGCCAGCAGCCCGACCGGGACTAATTTAAAACTGGGGGCCAACGTCCTGACTTTC. The chain couples TRBV7-9 to TRBJ2-6, with 7 bases identical to TRBD2. In germline, CDR1 is SEHNR, CDR2 FQNEAQ (reference sequence). The CDR3 length is 19 residues. V shed 5 bases, J shed 4 bases, and the junction held 17 bases outside the gene matches.